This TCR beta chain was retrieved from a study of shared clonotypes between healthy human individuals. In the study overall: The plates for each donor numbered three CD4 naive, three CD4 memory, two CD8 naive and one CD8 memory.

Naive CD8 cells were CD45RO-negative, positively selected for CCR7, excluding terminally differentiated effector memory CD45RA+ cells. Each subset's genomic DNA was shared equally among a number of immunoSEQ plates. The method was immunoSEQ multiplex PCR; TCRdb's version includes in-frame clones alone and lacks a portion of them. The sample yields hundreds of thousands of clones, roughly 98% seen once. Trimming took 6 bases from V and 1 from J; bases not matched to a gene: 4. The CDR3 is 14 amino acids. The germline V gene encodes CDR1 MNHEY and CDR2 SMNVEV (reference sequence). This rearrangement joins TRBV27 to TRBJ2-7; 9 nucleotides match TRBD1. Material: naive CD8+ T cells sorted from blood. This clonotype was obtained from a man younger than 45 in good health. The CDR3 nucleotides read TGTGCCAGCAGCGGGACAGGGTTATCCTACGAGCAGTACTTC. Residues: CASSGTGLSYEQYF.